A single T cell receptor (beta chain) is shown here with its context. The antigen is not known. The data belong to a study of T cell responses to AZD1222 COVID-19 vaccine. Method: immunoSEQ multiplex PCR; TCRdb's copy keeps in-frame clones and lacks some. The sample lists about 150,000 clones, approximately 90% occurring once. This CDR3 has 15 amino acids. Trimming at V came to 5 bases and at J to 2 bases, leaving 6 bases not matched to a gene. Germline V gene sequence: CDR1 SGHTA, CDR2 FQGNSA. Broader study findings: With dominance at 160-218 and 743-854, vaccine-associated CD4 TCRs spanned spike. White British ancestry dominated among donors, who included more females, and clonal diversity was possibly underestimated. Following two doses of AZD1222, Spike-specific TCR breadth and depth rose.

The source is an adult in good health. V is TRBV7-2 and J is TRBJ1-1; 9 nucleotides line up with TRBD1. The sample here was peripheral blood, taken on day 0 of AZD1222 vaccination. CDR3 region: CASSALTGGNTEAFF. The CDR3 nucleotides are TGTGCCAGCAGCGCGCTGACAGGGGGTAACACTGAAGCTTTCTTT.